Listed below are T cell receptor beta chains from one sample, sequenced in a study of Graves' ophthalmopathy and Graves' hyperthyroidism. From the multiplex PCR reads, TCRdb called clonotypes with MiXCR, one entry per CDR3 protein. The data show over 650,000 distinct CDR3 sequences, over 40% seen once. Source material: peripheral blood. The receptors shown here come from an adult man with Graves' ophthalmopathy. Each CDR3 is given with its conserved first and last residue. Fields, in order: clone size, D gene, V gene, J gene, CDR3 DNA, CDR3 protein. The D gene is left open where the match is weak. Size tells how often a clone was seen (once, few, many) or the class of an expanded clone, and some rows leave it out.

clone_size: few; d_call: -; v_call: TRBV19; j_call: TRBJ1-4; cdr3_nt: TGTGCCAGTAGTACCACAGGATTTTTTAATGAAAAACTGTTTTTT; cdr3_aa: CASSTTGFFNEKLFF
clone_size: many; d_call: -; v_call: TRBV5-1; j_call: TRBJ2-7; cdr3_nt: TGCGCCAGCAGCTTGGAGGTCCTCGGGGGTGAGCAGTACTTC; cdr3_aa: CASSLEVLGGEQYF
clone_size: -; d_call: -; v_call: TRBV5-1; j_call: TRBJ1-4; cdr3_nt: TGCGCCAGCAGGACCGGAGGTGGGGGGGCGGGAGAAAAACTGTTTTTT; cdr3_aa: CASRTGGGGAGEKLFF
clone_size: few; d_call: -; v_call: TRBV5-1; j_call: TRBJ2-7; cdr3_nt: TGCGCCAGCAGCTCCGAGTATGGCGAGCAGTACTTC; cdr3_aa: CASSSEYGEQYF
clone_size: many; d_call: -; v_call: TRBV19; j_call: TRBJ1-5; cdr3_nt: TGTGCCAGTAGTATTGGTGGAGCAGTGGGCAATCAGCCCCAGCATTTT; cdr3_aa: CASSIGGAVGNQPQHF
clone_size: many; d_call: TRBD1; v_call: TRBV20-1; j_call: TRBJ1-5; cdr3_nt: TGCAGTGCTATGCGGACAGGGACGGGGTCGCCCCAGCATTTT; cdr3_aa: CSAMRTGTGSPQHF
clone_size: many; d_call: TRBD1; v_call: TRBV7-9; j_call: TRBJ1-1; cdr3_nt: TGTGCCAGCAGGAAGAACAGGACAGGGAACACTGAAGCTTTCTTT; cdr3_aa: CASRKNRTGNTEAFF
clone_size: -; d_call: -; v_call: TRBV10-3; j_call: TRBJ1-6; cdr3_nt: TGTGCCATCAAAGGGCCGGGGGGTTCACCCCTCCACTTT; cdr3_aa: CAIKGPGGSPLHF
clone_size: many; d_call: -; v_call: TRBV12-3/TRBV12-4; j_call: TRBJ1-1; cdr3_nt: TGTGCCAGCAGTTACGGCAGGGCGAGCACTGAAGCTTTCTTT; cdr3_aa: CASSYGRASTEAFF
clone_size: -; d_call: -; v_call: TRBV20-1; j_call: TRBJ1-1; cdr3_nt: TGCAGTGCTAGAGTGGGGATGAACACTGAGGCTTTCTTT; cdr3_aa: CSARVGMNTEAFF
clone_size: -; d_call: -; v_call: TRBV9; j_call: TRBJ2-7; cdr3_nt: TGTGCCAGCAGCGTCGGACAGAACTACGGGCAGTACTTC; cdr3_aa: CASSVGQNYGQYF
clone_size: -; d_call: -; v_call: TRBV10-2; j_call: TRBJ2-5; cdr3_nt: TGTGCCAGCTCACCAAGGGAGCGGGTAGAGACCCAGTACTTC; cdr3_aa: CASSPRERVETQYF
clone_size: many; d_call: TRBD1; v_call: TRBV29-1; j_call: TRBJ1-1; cdr3_nt: TGCAGCGTTGAAGCAGGGGGGAACACTGAAGCTTTCTTT; cdr3_aa: CSVEAGGNTEAFF
clone_size: many; d_call: -; v_call: TRBV4-2; j_call: TRBJ1-5; cdr3_nt: TGTGCCAGCAGCCAAGACGGGGTGAGCAATCAGCCCCAGCATTTT; cdr3_aa: CASSQDGVSNQPQHF
clone_size: many; d_call: -; v_call: TRBV10-3; j_call: TRBJ2-7; cdr3_nt: TGTGCCATCAGCGAGACTGCCCAGCGGAGCAAGTACAAGCAGTACTTC; cdr3_aa: CAISETAQRSKYKQYF
clone_size: -; d_call: -; v_call: TRBV12-3/TRBV12-4; j_call: TRBJ1-1; cdr3_nt: TGTGCCAGCAGTTTAGTCTTGAACGCTGAAGCTTTCTTT; cdr3_aa: CASSLVLNAEAFF
clone_size: -; d_call: -; v_call: TRBV29-1; j_call: TRBJ1-5; cdr3_nt: TGCAGCGGAGGACACAGCAATCAGCCCCAGCATTTT; cdr3_aa: CSGGHSNQPQHF
clone_size: -; d_call: TRBD1; v_call: TRBV7-9; j_call: TRBJ1-1; cdr3_nt: TGTGCCAGCAGCGTGGGGGGACAGGGGAGCACTGAAGCTTTCTTT; cdr3_aa: CASSVGGQGSTEAFF
clone_size: few; d_call: -; v_call: TRBV19; j_call: TRBJ1-1; cdr3_nt: TGTGCCAGTAGTATAGGAGGCCGGGACTACAGAGCTTTCTTT; cdr3_aa: CASSIGGRDYRAFF
clone_size: -; d_call: TRBD1; v_call: TRBV20-1; j_call: TRBJ1-2; cdr3_nt: TGCAGTGCTAGAGATGCAGGGGGAGGCTACACCTTC; cdr3_aa: CSARDAGGGYTF
clone_size: few; d_call: -; v_call: TRBV7-6; j_call: TRBJ2-2; cdr3_nt: TGTGCCAGCAGCCCCGGACGTTCTGGCACCGGGGAGCTGTTTTTT; cdr3_aa: CASSPGRSGTGELFF
clone_size: many; d_call: TRBD1; v_call: TRBV11-2; j_call: TRBJ1-2; cdr3_nt: TGTGCCAGCAGCGGATGGGACAGGGATACGGAAGACTATGGCTACACCTTC; cdr3_aa: CASSGWDRDTEDYGYTF
clone_size: many; d_call: TRBD2; v_call: TRBV20-1; j_call: TRBJ2-5; cdr3_nt: TGCAGTGCTAGATCCAGCGGGAGGCAGGAGACCCAGTACTTC; cdr3_aa: CSARSSGRQETQYF
clone_size: -; d_call: TRBD1; v_call: TRBV11-1; j_call: TRBJ2-7; cdr3_nt: TGTGCCAGCGTTCCCTCCGGGACAGCTCTTGGAGAGCAGTACTTC; cdr3_aa: CASVPSGTALGEQYF
clone_size: few; d_call: -; v_call: TRBV20-1; j_call: TRBJ2-2; cdr3_nt: TGCAGTGCTTTTAGCAGGGGGGACGGGGAGCTGTTTTTT; cdr3_aa: CSAFSRGDGELFF
clone_size: few; d_call: -; v_call: TRBV6-2/TRBV6-3; j_call: TRBJ2-5; cdr3_nt: TGTGCCAGCACCGGGACGGAGCAAGAGACCCAGTACTTC; cdr3_aa: CASTGTEQETQYF
clone_size: many; d_call: -; v_call: TRBV12-3/TRBV12-4; j_call: TRBJ1-5; cdr3_nt: TGTGCCAGCAGTTTAACACCGGATCAGCCCCAGCATTTT; cdr3_aa: CASSLTPDQPQHF
clone_size: -; d_call: TRBD2; v_call: TRBV7-9; j_call: TRBJ2-7; cdr3_nt: TGTGCCAGCAGTTACGCCTTAGCGGGACCCACCTACGAGCAGTACTTC; cdr3_aa: CASSYALAGPTYEQYF
clone_size: -; d_call: TRBD1; v_call: TRBV29-1; j_call: TRBJ1-1; cdr3_nt: TGCAGCGTCCTGACAGGGGTGAACACTGAAGCTTTCTTT; cdr3_aa: CSVLTGVNTEAFF
clone_size: -; d_call: -; v_call: TRBV10-3; j_call: TRBJ2-2; cdr3_nt: TGTGCCCTAGGGGACAAAAACACCGGGGAGCTGTTTTTT; cdr3_aa: CALGDKNTGELFF
clone_size: -; d_call: -; v_call: TRBV29-1; j_call: TRBJ1-1; cdr3_nt: TGCAGCGGCATAGACAGAATCACTGAAGCTTTCTTT; cdr3_aa: CSGIDRITEAFF
clone_size: many; d_call: -; v_call: TRBV20-1; j_call: TRBJ2-7; cdr3_nt: TGCAGTGCTCCATCCGTACAGGGCTACGAGCAGTACTTC; cdr3_aa: CSAPSVQGYEQYF
clone_size: -; d_call: -; v_call: TRBV5-1; j_call: TRBJ2-7; cdr3_nt: TGCGCCAGCAGCTTGTCCGCAGTAGGCGTCTACGAGCAGTACTTC; cdr3_aa: CASSLSAVGVYEQYF
clone_size: many; d_call: -; v_call: TRBV19; j_call: TRBJ1-1; cdr3_nt: TGTGCCAGTAGTATGCCGTGGAGCACTGAAGCTTTCTTT; cdr3_aa: CASSMPWSTEAFF
clone_size: many; d_call: -; v_call: TRBV11-3; j_call: TRBJ1-1; cdr3_nt: TGTGCCAGCAGCTTGGGACAAACTGAAGCTTTCTTT; cdr3_aa: CASSLGQTEAFF
clone_size: -; d_call: -; v_call: TRBV29-1; j_call: TRBJ1-2; cdr3_nt: TGCAGCGTTTTTAGGGGTAACTATGGCTACACCTTC; cdr3_aa: CSVFRGNYGYTF
clone_size: few; d_call: -; v_call: TRBV19; j_call: TRBJ2-1; cdr3_nt: TGTGCCAGTAGTATATCTAGCAGGTCCTACAATGAGCAGTTCTTC; cdr3_aa: CASSISSRSYNEQFF
clone_size: -; d_call: -; v_call: TRBV25-1; j_call: TRBJ1-4; cdr3_nt: TGTGCCACCAGTACCATACCGGGACCTAATGAAAAACTGTTTTTT; cdr3_aa: CATSTIPGPNEKLFF
clone_size: many; d_call: -; v_call: TRBV9; j_call: TRBJ1-1; cdr3_nt: TGTGCCAGCAGCGAGACAGGCGTAGGGAACACTGAAGCTTTCTTT; cdr3_aa: CASSETGVGNTEAFF
clone_size: many; d_call: TRBD2; v_call: TRBV9; j_call: TRBJ2-2; cdr3_nt: TGTGCCAGCAGCAGAGGACTAGCGGAGAACACCGGGGAGCTGTTTTTT; cdr3_aa: CASSRGLAENTGELFF
clone_size: -; d_call: -; v_call: TRBV5-1; j_call: TRBJ1-2; cdr3_nt: TGCGCCAGCAGCTTGGTCCCTACCGGCAGAGCTAACTATGGCTACACCTTC; cdr3_aa: CASSLVPTGRANYGYTF
clone_size: many; d_call: -; v_call: TRBV7-9; j_call: TRBJ1-1; cdr3_nt: TGTGCCAGCAGCTCCCCAAATGGGGAGAGGAGGACTGAAGCTTTCTTT; cdr3_aa: CASSSPNGERRTEAFF
clone_size: -; d_call: -; v_call: TRBV12-3/TRBV12-4; j_call: TRBJ2-7; cdr3_nt: TGTGCCAGCAGTTTTGACGTCACCGGGGGCGGTTACGAGCAGTACTTC; cdr3_aa: CASSFDVTGGGYEQYF
clone_size: many; d_call: -; v_call: TRBV10-3; j_call: TRBJ2-7; cdr3_nt: TGTGCCATCAGTGAGTCTCCGTGGGGGGCTTACTACGAGCAGTACTTC; cdr3_aa: CAISESPWGAYYEQYF
clone_size: many; d_call: -; v_call: TRBV25-1; j_call: TRBJ1-4; cdr3_nt: TGTGCCAGCAGTGACTGGCAAGGGGAAAAACTGTTTTTT; cdr3_aa: CASSDWQGEKLFF
clone_size: -; d_call: -; v_call: TRBV30; j_call: TRBJ1-2; cdr3_nt: TGTGCCTGGACCAGGGGTAACTATGGCTACACCTTC; cdr3_aa: CAWTRGNYGYTF
clone_size: many; d_call: -; v_call: TRBV12-3/TRBV12-4; j_call: TRBJ1-2; cdr3_nt: TGTGCCAGCAGTTTAAGGCAGCCGTCACCTCTTGGCTACACCTTC; cdr3_aa: CASSLRQPSPLGYTF
clone_size: many; d_call: TRBD1; v_call: TRBV2; j_call: TRBJ2-7; cdr3_nt: TGTGCCAGCATACCCCCGGGGACAGGGGCGGCCTACGAGCAGTACTTC; cdr3_aa: CASIPPGTGAAYEQYF